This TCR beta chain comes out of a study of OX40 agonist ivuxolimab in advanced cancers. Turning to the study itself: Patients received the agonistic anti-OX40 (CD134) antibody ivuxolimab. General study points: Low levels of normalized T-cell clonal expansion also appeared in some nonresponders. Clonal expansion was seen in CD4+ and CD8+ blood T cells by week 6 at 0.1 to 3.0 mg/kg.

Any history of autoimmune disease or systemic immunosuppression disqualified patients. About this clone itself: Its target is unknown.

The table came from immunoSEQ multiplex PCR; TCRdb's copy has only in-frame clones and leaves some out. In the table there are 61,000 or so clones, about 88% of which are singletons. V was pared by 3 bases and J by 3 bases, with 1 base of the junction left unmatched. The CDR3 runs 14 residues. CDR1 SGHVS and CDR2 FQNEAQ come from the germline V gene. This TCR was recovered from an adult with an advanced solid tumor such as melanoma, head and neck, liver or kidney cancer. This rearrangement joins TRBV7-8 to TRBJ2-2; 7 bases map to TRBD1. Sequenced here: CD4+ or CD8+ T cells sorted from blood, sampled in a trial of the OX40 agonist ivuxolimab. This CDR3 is CASSFDRDTGELFF. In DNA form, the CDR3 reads TGTGCCAGCAGCTTCGACAGGGACACCGGGGAGCTGTTTTTT.